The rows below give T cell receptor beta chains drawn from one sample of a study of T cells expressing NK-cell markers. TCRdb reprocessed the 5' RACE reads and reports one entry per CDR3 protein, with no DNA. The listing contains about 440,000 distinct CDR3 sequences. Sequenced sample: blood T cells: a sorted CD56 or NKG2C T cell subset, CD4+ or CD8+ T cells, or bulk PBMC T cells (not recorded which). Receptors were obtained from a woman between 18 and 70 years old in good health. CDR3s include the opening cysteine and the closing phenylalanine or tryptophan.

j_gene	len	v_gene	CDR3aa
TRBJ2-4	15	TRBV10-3	CAISRAGTGDDIQYF
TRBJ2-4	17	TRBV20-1	CSARDRTSGGAGNIQYF
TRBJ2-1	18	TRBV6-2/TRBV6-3	CASSPILYLADFYNEQFF
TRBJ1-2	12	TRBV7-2	CASSLDAPGYTF
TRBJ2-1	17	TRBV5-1	CASSLPRLAGGGNEQFF
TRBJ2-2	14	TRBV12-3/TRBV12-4	CASSVPGRPGELFF
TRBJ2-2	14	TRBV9	CASRRTGNAGELFF
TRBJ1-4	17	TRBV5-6	CASSLRQGIATNEKLFF
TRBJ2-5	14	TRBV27	CASSSIYPQETQYF
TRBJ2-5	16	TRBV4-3	CASSQDYQGTGETQYF
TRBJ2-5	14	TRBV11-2	CASSPTGNGETQYF
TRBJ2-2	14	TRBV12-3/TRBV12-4	CASSNHRATGELFF
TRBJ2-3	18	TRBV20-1	CSARDPSGRARGTDTQYF
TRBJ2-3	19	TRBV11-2	CASSSRWGTSGGEADTQYF
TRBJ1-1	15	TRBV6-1	CASSETPVVGTEAFF
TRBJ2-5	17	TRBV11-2	CASSLVGGSVHQETQYF
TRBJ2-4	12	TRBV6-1	CASMEAKNIQYF
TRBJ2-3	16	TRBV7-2	CASSLAGGVATDTQYF
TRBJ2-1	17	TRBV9	CASSVDGSGRAVDEQFF
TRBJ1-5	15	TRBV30	CAWSVGAGREQPQHF
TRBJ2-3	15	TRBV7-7	CASSLGDRVTDTQYF
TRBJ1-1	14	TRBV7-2	CASSRNRRNTEAFF
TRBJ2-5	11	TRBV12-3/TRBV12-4	CASSFRETQYF
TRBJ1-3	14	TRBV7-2	CASSRTNSGNTIYF
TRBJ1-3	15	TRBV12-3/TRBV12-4	CASSTRQAQGNTIYF
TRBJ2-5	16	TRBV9	CASSVGTGGYQETQYF
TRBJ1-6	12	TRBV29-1	CSVRQGSSPLHF
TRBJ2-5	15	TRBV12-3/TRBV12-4	CASSLTSGPQETQYF
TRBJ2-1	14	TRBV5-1	CASSYQDGLGEQFF
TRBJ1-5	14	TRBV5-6	CASSFFGINQPQHF
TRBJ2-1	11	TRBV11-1	CASSLRKEQFF
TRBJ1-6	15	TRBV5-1	CASTLGGTGDSPLHF
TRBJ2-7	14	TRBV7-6	CASSLEGFPYEQYF
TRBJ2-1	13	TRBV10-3	CAIRPGERNEQFF
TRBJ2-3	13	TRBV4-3	CASSQETTDTQYF